This T cell receptor (beta chain) was sequenced during a study of cytomegalovirus exposure and HLA in healthy donors. Study background: There were over 350 genotyped donors. Of these, roughly 86% fell in the genetic ancestry cluster associated with self-reported Caucasian donors.

Primers: 60 Vbeta forward and 13 Jbeta reverse. The assay was immunoSEQ multiplex PCR, and TCRdb's table has in-frame clones only and misses some. The sample lists some 150,000 clones, over 80% seen once, with roughly 3.4% in the top ten. As concerns this clone: As yet, its antigen is unknown.

General study results and limits: Most CMV-associated TCR beta chains were later found to appear HLA-restricted.

With 5 bases clipped from V and 7 bases from J, the junction kept 8 bases outside the gene matches. CDR3 length: 14 residues. Per the germline V gene, CDR1 is MNHEY and CDR2 is SVGAGI. This chain connects TRBV6-5 to TRBJ1-2, with 9 bases that match TRBD1. The specimen sequenced was PBMCs. The TCR originated in a male donor in good health and CMV-seronegative. The CDR3 protein is CASSMLDRGAGYTF. The DNA of the CDR3 is TGTGCCAGCAGTATGCTCGACAGGGGGGCTGGCTACACCTTC.